One sample yielded the 3 T cell receptor beta chains listed below, sequenced in a study of cytomegalovirus exposure and HLA in healthy donors. PCR involved 60 Vbeta and 13 Jbeta primers. Libraries were prepared by immunoSEQ multiplex PCR; TCRdb keeps only in-frame clonotypes and omits some of them. This table has over 50,000 clones, 75% to 85% appearing once. Material for sequencing was PBMCs. These receptors all come from a man between 45 and 60 years old in good health and CMV-seropositive.

The J gene is TRBJ2-2, the V gene TRBV18; D perhaps matches TRBD1 (6 bases). The germline V gene has CDR1 KGHSH and CDR2 LQKENI. The V and J ends lost 2 bases and 0 bases respectively, with 13 bases between them. The CDR3 is 17 amino acids. The CDR3 sequence: CASSPFTRQANTGELFF. DNA for the CDR3: TGTGCCAGCTCACCATTCACTCGACAGGCGAACACCGGGGAGCTGTTTTTT.

The gene calls are TRBV11-3 and TRBJ2-5; D uncertain. The CDR3 is 15 residues long. The V gene lost 1 base and the J gene lost 1 base, with 10 bases spanning the gap. CDR1 SGHNT and CDR2 YENEEA come from the germline V gene. In nucleotides, the CDR3 is TGTGCCAGCAGCTTAGGGAGCAGTGGCCAAGAGACCCAGTACTTC. The encoded protein is CASSLGSSGQETQYF.

This clone was counted once. V usage is TRBV7-9 and J usage is TRBJ2-1; the D is unclear. From germline, CDR1 is SEHNR and CDR2 FQNEAQ (reference sequence). This CDR3 has 13 amino acids. Between the trimmed V and J ends, which lost 10 bases and 0 bases, there was a span of 10 bases. The CDR3 reads CATAPGSYNEQFF. The CDR3, as DNA: TGTGCCACAGCCCCGGGCTCCTACAATGAGCAGTTCTTC.